This T cell receptor (beta chain) emerged from a study of early T cells in non-severe SARS-CoV-2 infection. Study-wide context: The authors sequenced bulk RNA from unsorted whole blood, leaving chains unpaired.

Per germline, CDR1 KGHDR and CDR2 SFDVKD. After removal of 3 bases from V and 4 bases from J, the junction contained 5 bases not matched to a gene. This CDR3 contains 15 residues. Individual cDNA molecules were tagged with unique molecular identifiers. TCRdb fed the 5' RACE reads into MiXCR, producing one record per CDR3 protein. The sample lists under 85,000 distinct CDR3 sequences, about 13% occurring once. Broader study findings: CD4 and private specificities were missed by VDJdb matching, which favored anti-spike CD8 responses.

About this clonotype: Antigen: not known.

This TCR was recovered from an adult who was a healthcare worker with PCR-confirmed SARS-CoV-2 infection or an uninfected control (not recorded which). What was sequenced was whole blood. The genes are TRBV24-1 and TRBJ2-3; TRBD2 aligns across 8 bases. The CDR3: CATSDRTSYPDTQYF. CDR3 in DNA: TGTGCCACCAGTGATCGGACTAGCTATCCAGATACGCAGTATTTT.